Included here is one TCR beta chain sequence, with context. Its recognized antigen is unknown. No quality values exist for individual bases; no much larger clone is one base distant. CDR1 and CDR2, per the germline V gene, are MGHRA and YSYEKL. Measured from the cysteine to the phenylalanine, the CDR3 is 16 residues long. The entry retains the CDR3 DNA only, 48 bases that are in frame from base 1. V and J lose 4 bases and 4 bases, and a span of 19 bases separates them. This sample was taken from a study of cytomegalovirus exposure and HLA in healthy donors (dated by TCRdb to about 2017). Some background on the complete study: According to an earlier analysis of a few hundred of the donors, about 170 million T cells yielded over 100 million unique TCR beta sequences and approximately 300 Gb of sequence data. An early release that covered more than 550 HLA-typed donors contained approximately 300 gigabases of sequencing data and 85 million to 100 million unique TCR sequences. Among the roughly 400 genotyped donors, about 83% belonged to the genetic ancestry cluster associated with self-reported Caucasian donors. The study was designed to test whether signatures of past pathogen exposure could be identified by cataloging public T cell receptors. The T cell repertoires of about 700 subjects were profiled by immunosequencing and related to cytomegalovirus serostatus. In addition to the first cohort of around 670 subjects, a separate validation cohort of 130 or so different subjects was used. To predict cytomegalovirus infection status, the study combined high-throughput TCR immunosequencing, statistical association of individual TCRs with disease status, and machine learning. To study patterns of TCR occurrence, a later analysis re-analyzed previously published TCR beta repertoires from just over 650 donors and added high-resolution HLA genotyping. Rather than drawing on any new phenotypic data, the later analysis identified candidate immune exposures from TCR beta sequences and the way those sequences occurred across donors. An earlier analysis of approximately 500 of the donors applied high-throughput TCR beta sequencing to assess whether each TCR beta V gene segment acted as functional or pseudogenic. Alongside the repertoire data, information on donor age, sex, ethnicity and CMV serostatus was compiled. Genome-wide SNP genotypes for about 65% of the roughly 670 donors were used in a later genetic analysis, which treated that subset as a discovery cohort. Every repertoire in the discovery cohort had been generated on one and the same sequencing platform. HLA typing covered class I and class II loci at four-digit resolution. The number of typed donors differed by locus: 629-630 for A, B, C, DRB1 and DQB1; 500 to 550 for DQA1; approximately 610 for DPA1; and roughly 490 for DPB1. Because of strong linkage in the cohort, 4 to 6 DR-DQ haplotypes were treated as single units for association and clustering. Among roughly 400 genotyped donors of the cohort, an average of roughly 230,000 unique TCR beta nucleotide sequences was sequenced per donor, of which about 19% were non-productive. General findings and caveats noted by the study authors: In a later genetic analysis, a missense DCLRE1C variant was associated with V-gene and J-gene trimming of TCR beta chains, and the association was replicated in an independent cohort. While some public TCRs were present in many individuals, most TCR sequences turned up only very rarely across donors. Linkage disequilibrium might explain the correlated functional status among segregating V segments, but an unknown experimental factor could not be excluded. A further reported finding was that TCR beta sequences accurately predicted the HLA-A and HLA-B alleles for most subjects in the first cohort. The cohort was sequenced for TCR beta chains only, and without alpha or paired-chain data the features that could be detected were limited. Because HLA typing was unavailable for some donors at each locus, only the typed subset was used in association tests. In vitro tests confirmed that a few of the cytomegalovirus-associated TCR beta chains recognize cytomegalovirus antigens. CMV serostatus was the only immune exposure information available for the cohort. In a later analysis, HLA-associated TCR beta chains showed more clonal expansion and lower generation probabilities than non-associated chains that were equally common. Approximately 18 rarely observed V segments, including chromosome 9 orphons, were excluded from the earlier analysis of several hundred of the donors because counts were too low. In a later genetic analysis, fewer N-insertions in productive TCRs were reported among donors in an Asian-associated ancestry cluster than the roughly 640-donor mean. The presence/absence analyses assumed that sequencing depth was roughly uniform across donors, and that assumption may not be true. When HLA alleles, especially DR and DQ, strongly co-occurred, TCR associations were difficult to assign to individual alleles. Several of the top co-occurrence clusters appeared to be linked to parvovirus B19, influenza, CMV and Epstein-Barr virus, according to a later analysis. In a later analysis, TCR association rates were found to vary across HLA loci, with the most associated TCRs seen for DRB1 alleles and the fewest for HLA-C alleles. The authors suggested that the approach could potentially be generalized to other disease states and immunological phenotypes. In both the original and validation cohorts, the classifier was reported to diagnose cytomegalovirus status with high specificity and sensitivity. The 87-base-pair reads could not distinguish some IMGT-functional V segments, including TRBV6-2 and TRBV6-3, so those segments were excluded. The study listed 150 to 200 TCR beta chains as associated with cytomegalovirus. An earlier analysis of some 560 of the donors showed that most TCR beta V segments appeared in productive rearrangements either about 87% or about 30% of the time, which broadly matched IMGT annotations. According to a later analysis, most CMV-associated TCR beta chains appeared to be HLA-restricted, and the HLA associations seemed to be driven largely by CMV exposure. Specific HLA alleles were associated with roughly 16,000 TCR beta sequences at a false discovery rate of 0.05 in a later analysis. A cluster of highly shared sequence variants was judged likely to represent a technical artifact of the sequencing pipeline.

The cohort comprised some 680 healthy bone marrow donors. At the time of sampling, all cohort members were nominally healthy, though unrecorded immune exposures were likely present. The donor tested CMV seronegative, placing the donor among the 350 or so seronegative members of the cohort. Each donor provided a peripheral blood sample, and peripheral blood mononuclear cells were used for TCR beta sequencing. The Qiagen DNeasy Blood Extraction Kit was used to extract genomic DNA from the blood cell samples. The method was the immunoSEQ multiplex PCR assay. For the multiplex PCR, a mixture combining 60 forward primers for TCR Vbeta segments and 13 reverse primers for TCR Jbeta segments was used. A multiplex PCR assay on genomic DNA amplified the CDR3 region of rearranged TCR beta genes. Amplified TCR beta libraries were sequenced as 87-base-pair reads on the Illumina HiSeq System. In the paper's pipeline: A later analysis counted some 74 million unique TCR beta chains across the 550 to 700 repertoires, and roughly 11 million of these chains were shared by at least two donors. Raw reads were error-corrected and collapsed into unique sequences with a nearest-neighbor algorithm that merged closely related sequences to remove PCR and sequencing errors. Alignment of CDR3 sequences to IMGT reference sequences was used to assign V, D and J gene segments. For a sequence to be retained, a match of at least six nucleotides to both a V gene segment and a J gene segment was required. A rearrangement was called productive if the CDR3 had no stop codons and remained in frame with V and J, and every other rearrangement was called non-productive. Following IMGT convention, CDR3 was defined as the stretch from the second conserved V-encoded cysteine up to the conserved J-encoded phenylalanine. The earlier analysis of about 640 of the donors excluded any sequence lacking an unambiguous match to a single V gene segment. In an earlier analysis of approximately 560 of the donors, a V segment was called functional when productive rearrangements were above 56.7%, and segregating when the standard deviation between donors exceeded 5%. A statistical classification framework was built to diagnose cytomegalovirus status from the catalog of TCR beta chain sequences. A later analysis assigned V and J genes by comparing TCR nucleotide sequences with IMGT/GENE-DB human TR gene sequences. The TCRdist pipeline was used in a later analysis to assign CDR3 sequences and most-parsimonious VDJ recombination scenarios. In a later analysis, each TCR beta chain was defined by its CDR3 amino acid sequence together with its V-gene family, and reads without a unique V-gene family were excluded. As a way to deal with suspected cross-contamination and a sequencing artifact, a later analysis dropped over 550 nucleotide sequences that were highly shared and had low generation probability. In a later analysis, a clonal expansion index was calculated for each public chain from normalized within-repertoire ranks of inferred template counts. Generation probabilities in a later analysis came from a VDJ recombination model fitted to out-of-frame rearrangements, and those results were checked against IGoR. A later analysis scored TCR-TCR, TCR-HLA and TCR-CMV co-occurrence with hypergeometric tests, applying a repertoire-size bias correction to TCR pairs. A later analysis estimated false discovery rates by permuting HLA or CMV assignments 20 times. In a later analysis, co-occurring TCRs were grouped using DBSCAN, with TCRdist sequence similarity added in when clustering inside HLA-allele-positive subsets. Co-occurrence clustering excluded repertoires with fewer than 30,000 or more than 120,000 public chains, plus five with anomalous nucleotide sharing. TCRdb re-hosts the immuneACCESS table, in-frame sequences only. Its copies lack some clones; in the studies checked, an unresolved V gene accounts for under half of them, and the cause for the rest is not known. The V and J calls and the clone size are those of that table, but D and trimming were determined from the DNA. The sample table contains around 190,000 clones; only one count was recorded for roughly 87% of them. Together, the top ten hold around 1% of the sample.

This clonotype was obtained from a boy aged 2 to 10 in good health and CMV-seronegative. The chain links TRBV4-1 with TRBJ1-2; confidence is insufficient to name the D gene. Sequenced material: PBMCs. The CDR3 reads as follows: CASSPTIIETTYGYTF. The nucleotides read TGCGCCAGCAGCCCCACCATAATAGAAACCACCTATGGCTACACCTTC.